This passage covers 7 T cell receptor beta chains from one sample sequenced in a study of CD8 T cells in ankylosing spondylitis. Each CDR3 protein gets one entry after TCRdb re-called the 5' RACE reads with MiXCR. The sample records 350,000 to 400,000 distinct CDR3 sequences, 20% to 25% being singletons. The sequencing sample was made of blood, either unsorted or a sorted T cell fraction (not recorded which). The receptors derive from a male donor with ankylosing spondylitis or in good health (not recorded which).

The J gene is TRBJ2-1, the V gene TRBV19; either TRBD1 or TRBD2 may fit D (5 bases each). In germline, CDR1 is LNHDA, CDR2 SQIVND (reference sequence). The CDR3 is 16 amino acids. V lost 10 bases to trimming and J lost 4 bases, with 23 bases between them. CDR3 protein: CATIRGDRKGYNEQFF. CDR3 in DNA: TGTGCCACCATAAGGGGAGACAGAAAGGGATACAATGAGCAGTTCTTC.

This clonotype was counted at least ten times. The V gene is TRBV2, the J gene TRBJ2-7, with D hard to call. Germline CDR1 and CDR2: SNHLY and FYNNEI. The CDR3 consists of 10 residues. The V end lost 4 bases, the J end lost 2 bases, and 0 bases lay between the germline ends. The CDR3 DNA is TGTGCCAGCAGTGCCTACGAGCAGTACTTC. It translates to CASSAYEQYF. Full variable domain (outside the CDR3, taken from reference TRBV2 and TRBJ2-7): EPEVTQTPSHQVTQMGQEVILRCVPISNHLYFYWYRQILGQKVEFLVSFYNNEISEKSEIFDDQFSVERPDGSNFTLKIRSTKLEDSAMYFCASSAYEQYFGPGTRLTVT.

Notes on this clonotype: This could be a read error, since a much larger clone is one nucleotide away. The chain has TRBV25-1 and TRBJ2-7; D unclear. CDR1 and CDR2 from the germline V gene are MGHDK and SYGVNS. The CDR3 spans 11 residues. The V end lost 3 bases, the J end lost 2 bases, and 2 bases lay between the germline ends. CDR3 region: CASSDAYEQYF. In DNA, the CDR3 is TGTGCCAGCAGTGACGCCTACGAGCAGTACTTC.

The J gene is TRBJ2-5, the V gene TRBV4-1; D gene unclear. CDR1 is MGHRA and CDR2 is YSYEKL in the germline V gene. V lost 2 bases and J lost 7, with 8 bases in between. The CDR3 runs to 12 residues. CDR3 coding DNA: TGCGCCAGCAGCCAACCATTAGGGACCCAGTACTTC. Encoded protein: CASSQPLGTQYF.

This clonotype turned up a few times. V and J are TRBV28 and TRBJ2-7, with TRBD1 matching over 9 bases. J was trimmed by 7 bases and V by 6 bases; bases with no gene match: 10. CDR3 size: 14 residues. The germline V gene encodes CDR1 MDHEN and CDR2 SYDVKM. In nucleotides, the CDR3 is TGTGCCAGCAGCCGACAGGGGGAGGTGACGGAGCAGTACTTC. Its translation: CASSRQGEVTEQYF.

This clonotype has only a few counts. The chain recombines TRBV7-6 with TRBJ2-1; unclear D gene. The CDR3 spans 13 residues. Deletions cut 5 bases from V and 7 bases from J, with 12 bases between. Germline CDR1 SGHVS, CDR2 FNYEAQ. The CDR3: CASSQEQGNEQFF. As DNA, the CDR3 is TGTGCCAGCAGCCAAGAGCAAGGTAATGAGCAGTTCTTC.

This clonotype was counted only a few times. The chain couples TRBV12-3 or TRBV12-4 to TRBJ2-7, with D possibly TRBD2 on 5 matching bases. This CDR3 is built from 15 residues. V shed 6 bases and J shed 3 bases, with 18 bases lying between them. CDR3 loop: CASSETGQRVYEQYF. The CDR3 DNA reads TGTGCCAGCAGCGAAACGGGCCAGAGGGTCTACGAGCAGTACTTC.